Listed below are T cell receptor beta chains from one sample, sequenced in a study of shared clonotypes between healthy human individuals. Produced via immunoSEQ multiplex PCR; TCRdb's table is partial and in-frame only. The table lists 950,000 to 1,100,000 clones, 75% to 85% of them singletons. The sample consisted of memory CD4+ T cells from PBMCs. The receptors derive from a young man in good health. Some clones in this sample may be carry-over from other donors' samples. The CDR3 runs from the conserved cysteine through the conserved F or W. The D gene is left open where the match is weak. A clone size is listed for some rows: how often the clone was seen (once, few, many), or a class if it is expanded.

>TRBV7-2|TRBD2|.|TRBJ2-3
CASTISGATDTQYF
TGTGCCAGCACCATTAGCGGGGCCACAGATACGCAGTATTTT
>TRBV4-2|.|few|TRBJ1-2
CASSRQLSDGYTF
TGTGCCAGCAGCCGGCAGTTGAGTGATGGCTACACCTTC
>TRBV5-1|TRBD1|.|TRBJ2-1
CASSLYPGQGKNEQFF
TGCGCCAGCAGCTTATACCCGGGACAGGGTAAAAATGAGCAGTTCTTC
>TRBV21-1|.|.|TRBJ1-2
CASSKVAGSGYTF
TGTGCCAGCAGCAAAGTCGCAGGTTCCGGCTACACCTTC
>TRBV29-1|TRBD1|.|TRBJ1-1
CSVEVAGGPKDTEAFF
TGCAGCGTTGAAGTGGCAGGGGGCCCGAAGGACACTGAAGCTTTCTTT
>TRBV30|TRBD2|.|TRBJ2-7
CAAGGGLDSYEQYF
TGTGCCGCGGGCGGGGGGTTGGACTCCTACGAGCAGTACTTC
>TRBV19|TRBD2|.|TRBJ2-7
CASSNLAGPYEQYF
TGTGCCAGCTCTAACCTAGCGGGACCCTACGAGCAGTACTTC
>TRBV4-1|TRBD2|.|TRBJ2-7
CASSHQGLAVSYEQYF
TGCGCCAGCAGCCACCAAGGACTAGCGGTATCCTACGAGCAGTACTTC
>TRBV6-5|.|.|TRBJ1-1
CASSYRGGTLNTEAFF
TGTGCCAGCAGTTACAGGGGAGGAACCTTGAACACTGAAGCTTTCTTT
>TRBV30|.|.|TRBJ1-1
CAWRTRQVNTEAFF
TGTGCCTGGAGGACACGACAGGTAAACACTGAAGCTTTCTTT
>TRBV7-2|TRBD1|.|TRBJ2-7
CASSLGQGAYEQYF
TGTGCCAGCAGCTTAGGACAGGGGGCCTACGAGCAGTACTTC
>TRBV2|TRBD2|.|TRBJ2-7
CASRVAGGGYEQYF
TGTGCCAGCAGGGTAGCGGGAGGAGGCTACGAGCAGTACTTC
>TRBV30|.|.|TRBJ1-1
CAWSVRRNTEAFF
TGTGCCTGGAGTGTACGCAGGAACACTGAAGCTTTCTTT
>TRBV11-2|.|once|TRBJ2-1
CASSEPGQGVDFEQFF
TGTGCCAGCAGCGAACCAGGGCAGGGCGTAGACTTCGAGCAGTTCTTC
>TRBV29-1|.|.|TRBJ2-3
CSVAYRSMDTQYF
TGCAGCGTGGCATACAGAAGCATGGATACGCAGTATTTT
>TRBV7-4|.|.|TRBJ1-3
CASSRSGQRGLTIYF
TGTGCCAGCAGCCGGTCGGGCCAAAGGGGCCTAACCATATATTTT
>TRBV28|TRBD1|.|TRBJ1-5
CASSLAPRDRVQPQHF
TGTGCCAGCAGTTTAGCGCCCCGGGACAGGGTCCAGCCCCAGCATTTT
>TRBV5-1|TRBD2|.|TRBJ2-2
CASSLGGLAAERFWNTGELFF
TGCGCCAGCAGCTTGGGGGGTCTAGCGGCGGAGAGGTTCTGGAACACCGGGGAGCTGTTTTTT
>TRBV4-1|TRBD1|.|TRBJ1-4
CASSPGGGLEKLFF
TGCGCCAGCAGCCCAGGGGGGGGACTAGAAAAACTGTTTTTT
>TRBV5-1|TRBD1|.|TRBJ1-1
CASSSILTGRTEAFF
TGCGCCAGCAGCTCGATTCTGACAGGGAGGACTGAAGCTTTCTTT
>TRBV18|TRBD2|.|TRBJ2-1
CASSQTGTSANNEQFF
TGTGCCAGCTCACAAACCGGGACTAGCGCAAACAATGAGCAGTTCTTC
>TRBV29-1|.|.|TRBJ2-6
CSVDWAGANVLTF
TGCAGCGTTGACTGGGCCGGGGCCAACGTCCTGACTTTC
>TRBV5-6|.|.|TRBJ2-7
CASSVKLQGPLRNEQYF
TGTGCCAGCAGCGTGAAGTTGCAGGGGCCTCTGAGGAACGAGCAGTACTTC
>TRBV7-3|TRBD2|.|TRBJ2-1
CASSRGLADYNEQFF
TGTGCCAGCAGCCGGGGACTAGCGGACTACAATGAGCAGTTCTTC
>TRBV10-1|.|few|TRBJ2-7
CASSDGGPSSYEQYF
TGCGCCAGCAGTGACGGCGGGCCTAGCTCCTACGAGCAGTACTTC
>TRBV19|.|.|TRBJ1-1
CASSQALRGYTEAFF
TGTGCCAGTAGCCAGGCGCTCAGGGGATACACTGAAGCTTTCTTT
>TRBV7-9|TRBD1|.|TRBJ1-4
CASSRQGDEKLFF
TGTGCCAGCAGCCGCCAGGGGGATGAAAAACTGTTTTTT
>TRBV25-1|.|.|TRBJ2-2
CASSEIGATSNTGELFF
TGTGCCAGCAGTGAGATTGGGGCAACCTCGAACACCGGGGAGCTGTTTTTT
>TRBV5-1|TRBD2|.|TRBJ2-2
CASSSSGTSGGNTGELFF
TGCGCCAGCAGCTCCTCCGGGACTAGCGGGGGTAACACCGGGGAGCTGTTTTTT
>TRBV5-5|.|.|TRBJ1-4
CASSLDGGIYEKLFF
TGTGCCAGCAGCTTGGACGGGGGGATATATGAAAAACTGTTTTTT
>TRBV4-1|.|once|TRBJ1-1
CASSQTDTSGLGAFF
TGCGCCAGCAGCCAGACGGACACCTCTGGATTGGGAGCTTTCTTT
>TRBV15|.|.|TRBJ2-1
CATSRGGTSANEQFF
TGTGCCACCAGCAGAGGAGGGACTTCGGCTAATGAGCAGTTCTTC
>TRBV7-9|.|.|TRBJ2-4
CASSGWAKNIQYF
TGTGCCAGCAGCGGGTGGGCCAAAAACATTCAGTACTTC
>TRBV25-1|TRBD2|.|TRBJ2-5
CASSGSGTSGIRGETQYF
TGTGCCAGCAGTGGATCCGGGACTAGCGGGATTCGGGGGGAGACCCAGTACTTC
>TRBV7-8|.|.|TRBJ2-1
CASSTLVSSYNEQFF
TGTGCCAGCAGCACCCTAGTATCTTCCTACAATGAGCAGTTCTTC
>TRBV28|.|few|TRBJ2-7
CASSERTDLYTDYEQYF
TGTGCCAGCAGCGAGAGGACAGACCTTTATACGGATTACGAGCAGTACTTC
>TRBV19|.|.|TRBJ2-1
CASSIGRGDSNYNEQFF
TGTGCCAGTAGTATAGGAAGGGGGGACAGTAACTACAATGAGCAGTTCTTC
>TRBV4-2|.|few|TRBJ1-4
CASSQGQSTNEKLFF
TGTGCCAGCAGCCAAGGACAATCAACTAATGAAAAACTGTTTTTT
>TRBV2|.|few|TRBJ2-5
CASSTGDGETQYF
TGTGCCAGCAGTACCGGAGACGGGGAGACCCAGTACTTC
>TRBV5-6|.|few|TRBJ1-4
CASSLGTVEKLFF
TGTGCCAGCAGCTTGGGGACAGTTGAAAAACTGTTTTTT
>TRBV28|.|few|TRBJ1-2
CASSLSLQGSYYGYTF
TGTGCCAGCAGTTTAAGTTTGCAGGGTTCCTACTATGGCTACACCTTC
>TRBV9|.|.|TRBJ1-3
CASREGNSGNTIYF
TGTGCCAGCAGGGAGGGGAACTCTGGAAACACCATATATTTT
>TRBV5-1|TRBD1|.|TRBJ2-4
CASRLTGTGVDIQYF
TGCGCCAGCAGGTTAACCGGGACAGGGGTAGACATTCAGTACTTC
>TRBV28|.|.|TRBJ1-1
CASSLGAQGLNTEAFF
TGTGCCAGCAGTTTAGGGGCCCAGGGACTGAACACTGAAGCTTTCTTT
>TRBV19|.|.|TRBJ1-2
CASTNEPITGYGYTF
TGTGCCAGTACCAATGAGCCCATCACGGGATATGGCTACACCTTC
>TRBV12-5|TRBD2|.|TRBJ2-2
CASGFRREARRTGELFF
TGTGCTAGTGGTTTTCGGCGGGAGGCCCGTCGGACCGGGGAGCTGTTTTTT
>TRBV2|TRBD2|.|TRBJ2-1
CARGLADPNEQFF
TGTGCCAGGGGACTAGCGGACCCCAATGAGCAGTTCTTC
>TRBV15|.|.|TRBJ2-2
CATSRGTGPSTGELFF
TGTGCCACCAGCAGAGGGACGGGCCCGAGCACCGGGGAGCTGTTTTTT
>TRBV5-4|.|.|TRBJ2-6
CASSPRGPSGANVLTF
TGTGCCAGCAGCCCAAGGGGCCCCTCTGGGGCCAACGTCCTGACTTTC
>TRBV29-1|TRBD2|few|TRBJ2-1
CSGSSGMNEQFF
TGCAGCGGGTCTAGCGGGATGAATGAGCAGTTCTTC
>TRBV2|.|.|TRBJ1-2
CASSPEGVANYGYTF
TGTGCCAGCAGCCCTGAGGGGGTCGCTAACTATGGCTACACCTTC
>TRBV15|TRBD2|.|TRBJ2-2
CATSLSGGHYTGELFF
TGTGCCACCAGCCTTTCGGGAGGGCACTACACCGGGGAGCTGTTTTTT
>TRBV11-2|.|.|TRBJ2-5
CASSLNLGRTQYF
TGTGCCAGCAGCCTAAACCTTGGGAGGACCCAGTACTTC
>TRBV7-2|.|.|TRBJ2-6
CASRGSGGANVLTF
TGTGCCAGCAGAGGGTCCGGAGGGGCCAACGTCCTGACTTTC
>TRBV7-2|.|.|TRBJ2-7
CASSAGTDYEQYF
TGTGCCAGCAGCGCCGGGACGGACTACGAGCAGTACTTC